A single sample gave rise to the 30 T cell receptor beta chains below, sequenced in a study of blood T cell repertoires in COVID-19. The protocol was immunoSEQ multiplex PCR, while the TCRdb copy is restricted to in-frame clones and leaves out a portion. This table has roughly 190,000 clones, approximately 90% appearing once. The specimen was PBMCs or T cells enriched from blood (not recorded which). Receptors were obtained from a woman between 25 and 40 years old who had recovered from COVID-19.

This chain joins TRBV6-5 and TRBJ1-4, with D possibly matching TRBD1 (5 bases). Germline CDR1 and CDR2: MNHEY and SVGAGI. The CDR3 totals 16 residues. Trimming took off 0 bases at V and 0 bases at J, with 8 bases between the two ends. The DNA of the CDR3 is TGTGCCAGCAGTTACTCAGGACATTCAACTAATGAAAAACTGTTTTTT. Translation: CASSYSGHSTNEKLFF.

The J gene is TRBJ1-1, the V gene TRBV19; 10 positions match TRBD1. This CDR3 contains 16 residues. With 6 bases clipped from V and 0 bases from J, the junction kept 7 bases outside the gene matches. From germline, CDR1 is LNHDA and CDR2 SQIVND (reference sequence). The DNA for the CDR3 is TGTGCCAGTAGGGCCGGGACAGGGGTCTTGAACACTGAAGCTTTCTTT. Protein: CASRAGTGVLNTEAFF.

Only one count was recorded for this clone. The chain joins TRBV7-9 to TRBJ1-1, with TRBD1 matching 9 bases. The CDR3 spans 14 residues. Germline CDR1 reads SEHNR; CDR2 reads FQNEAQ (reference sequence). The J segment lost 4 bases and the V segment lost 4 bases, leaving 4 bases of the junction unmatched. The CDR3 sequence: CASSYGTGSTEAFF. In nucleotides, the CDR3 is TGTGCCAGCAGCTACGGGACAGGGAGCACTGAAGCTTTCTTT.

The genes are TRBV13 and TRBJ2-5; TRBD1 matches at 7 bases. The germline V gene has CDR1 PRHDT and CDR2 FYEKMQ (reference sequence). Losses at the gene ends were 5 bases for V and 2 bases for J; bases not matched to a gene: 8. The CDR3 has 15 amino acids. CDR3 DNA sequence: TGTGCCAGCAGCCCGGGGACAGACTATCAAGAGACCCAGTACTTC. Amino acids: CASSPGTDYQETQYF. Using reference TRBV13 and TRBJ2-5 for the parts outside the CDR3, the full variable domain is AAGVIQSPRHLIKEKRETATLKCYPIPRHDTVYWYQQGPGQDPQFLISFYEKMQSDKGSIPDRFSAQQFSDYHSELNMSSLELGDSALYFCASSPGTDYQETQYFGPGTRLLVL.

The chain carries TRBV21-1 and TRBJ2-7; the table's D call, TRBD1, was not checked against the DNA. TRBV21-1 is a recognized pseudogene. CDR3 length: 14 residues. The CDR3: CASSTDRVRYEQYF. The CDR3 coding sequence is TGTGCCAGCAGCACGGACAGGGTTCGCTACGAGCAGTACTTC.

The V gene is TRBV14, the J gene TRBJ1-2; D is unclear. This CDR3 contains 13 residues. Trimming removed 8 bases from V and 2 bases from J, with 12 bases in between. CDR1 and CDR2 from the germline V gene are SGHDN and FVKESK. CDR3 loop: CASGIGLNYGYTF. The CDR3 DNA reads TGTGCCAGCGGGATAGGACTGAACTATGGCTACACCTTC.

This clone was observed once. This rearrangement joins TRBV19 to TRBJ2-7; possible D gene TRBD2, 5 bases. The V end was cut by 5 bases, the J end by 4 bases, with 15 bases between. Germline CDR1 reads LNHDA; CDR2 reads SQIVND (reference sequence). The CDR3 has 14 amino acids. Here the CDR3 reads CASSPGGSVYEQYF. DNA of the CDR3: TGTGCCAGTAGTCCAGGAGGCAGCGTGTACGAGCAGTACTTC. The variable domain in full, completed from reference TRBV19 and TRBJ2-7, reads DGGITQSPKYLFRKEGQNVTLSCEQNLNHDAMYWYRQDPGQGLRLIYYSQIVNDFQKGDIAEGYSVSREKKESFPLTVTSAQKNPTAFYLCASSPGGSVYEQYFGPGTRLTVT.

CDR3 nucleotides: TGCAGCGTTGGACAGGCACAAAATTCACCCCTCCACTTT. This codes for CSVGQAQNSPLHF. This chain joins TRBV29-1 and TRBJ1-6, with a tentative D call TRBD1 (6 bases). Germline V lookup: CDR1 SQVTM, CDR2 ANQGSEA. V was clipped by 4 bases and J by 7 bases, with 11 bases between them. This CDR3 contains 13 residues.

The chain links TRBV6-6 to TRBJ1-3; unclear D gene. With 7 bases removed from V and 0 bases from J, the gap between germline ends came to 7 bases. The CDR3 contains 13 residues. Germline V CDR1 and CDR2: MNHNY, SVGAGI (reference sequence). The CDR3 DNA is TGTGCCAGCACCGGGGACTCTGGAAACACCATATATTTT. Encoded protein: CASTGDSGNTIYF.

V gene TRBV29-1 combines with J gene TRBJ2-3; D uncertain. Trimming removed 3 bases at V and 0 bases at J, with 4 bases between. The CDR3 runs 12 residues. The germline gives CDR1 SQVTM, CDR2 ANQGSEA. The chain's CDR3 is CSVEYSTDTQYF. CDR3 bases: TGCAGCGTTGAGTATAGCACAGATACGCAGTATTTT.

The rearrangement links TRBV25-1 to TRBJ2-3; TRBD1 is a possible D gene (6 bases). Germline values: CDR1 MGHDK, CDR2 SYGVNS. V was pared by 6 bases and J by 7 bases, with 11 bases between. The CDR3 covers 12 residues. Here the CDR3 DNA reads TGTGCCAGCAGACAGGGTGCGTATACGCAGTATTTT. It specifies CASRQGAYTQYF.

This clone was detected only a few times. This chain uses TRBV5-6 with TRBJ1-2; tentatively, D is TRBD1 (5 bases). There are 14 residues in the CDR3. CDR1 and CDR2 (germline): SGHDT, YYEEEE. Trimming removed 4 bases from V and 0 bases from J, with 10 bases in between. The CDR3 protein is CASSAGPTNYGYTF. The CDR3 DNA follows: TGTGCCAGCAGCGCGGGACCGACTAACTATGGCTACACCTTC.

The V and J genes are TRBV25-1 and TRBJ1-5; D is perhaps TRBD1 (6 bases). The germline V and J ends were trimmed by 5 bases and 5 bases, with 13 bases remaining between them. Germline-derived CDR1 and CDR2 are MGHDK and SYGVNS. The CDR3 is 14 amino acids. DNA for the CDR3: TGTGCCAGCAGTTATGCAGGGGATCATCAGCCCCAGCATTTT. Its protein is CASSYAGDHQPQHF.

The chain has TRBV6-5 and TRBJ2-3, with D unclear. The germline V gene has CDR1 MNHEY and CDR2 SVGAGI. V lost 8 bases and J 1 base, leaving 10 bases between the germline ends. This CDR3 is built from 13 residues. The DNA for the CDR3 is TGTGCCAGCCGCAACCCGGGCACAGATACGCAGTATTTT. Protein: CASRNPGTDTQYF.

The V and J genes are TRBV6-6 and TRBJ1-6; 7 bases line up with TRBD1. This CDR3 has 14 amino acids. Germline V gives CDR1 MNHNY, CDR2 SVGAGI (reference sequence). Trimming at V came to 3 bases and at J to 10 bases, leaving 6 bases not matched to a gene. CDR3 nucleotides: TGTGCCAGCAGTTATCGGGCAGGGGGGTCACCCCTCCACTTT. This encodes CASSYRAGGSPLHF.

The chain couples TRBV4-3 to TRBJ2-1; D perhaps matches TRBD2 (6 bases). Germline V CDR1 and CDR2: LGHNA, YSLEER. This CDR3 is built from 15 residues. Trimming took off 3 bases at V and 4 bases at J, with 13 bases between the two ends. The CDR3 loop is CASSHLPGLYNEQFF. In nucleotides, the CDR3 is TGCGCCAGCAGCCACCTCCCGGGACTTTACAATGAGCAGTTCTTC.

The chain joins TRBV27 to TRBJ1-6; 8 bases map to TRBD1. Germline V lookup: CDR1 MNHEY, CDR2 SMNVEV (reference sequence). V was pared by 6 bases and J by 6 bases, with 13 bases of the junction left unmatched. This CDR3 has 17 amino acids. The CDR3 loop is CASSLRVQGAFNSPLHF. In DNA form, the CDR3 reads TGTGCCAGCAGCCTTAGGGTGCAGGGGGCCTTTAATTCACCCCTCCACTTT.

The chain carries TRBV2 and TRBJ2-1; D might be TRBD2 (5 bases). V was trimmed by 3 bases and J by 5 bases, leaving 8 bases between them. This CDR3 has 13 amino acids. Germline assignment: CDR1 SNHLY and CDR2 FYNNEI. The CDR3 nucleotides are TGTGCCAGCAGTGAGGACTGGAACAATGAGCAGTTCTTC. Amino acids: CASSEDWNNEQFF. Full variable domain (missing parts from reference TRBV2 and TRBJ2-1): EPEVTQTPSHQVTQMGQEVILRCVPISNHLYFYWYRQILGQKVEFLVSFYNNEISEKSEIFDDQFSVERPDGSNFTLKIRSTKLEDSAMYFCASSEDWNNEQFFGPGTRLTVL.

This clone came up once. This sequence joins TRBV3-1 (or the pseudogene TRBV3-2) and TRBJ1-4, with D possibly TRBD1 on 6 matching bases. This CDR3 has 15 amino acids. V dropped 4 bases and J dropped 3 bases, with 12 bases sitting between them. Germline-derived CDR1 and CDR2 are LGHDT and YNNKEL (reference sequence). CDR3 region: CASSLSRGSNEKLFF. CDR3 coding DNA: TGTGCCAGCAGCCTTTCCAGGGGCTCTAATGAAAAACTGTTTTTT.

The chain links TRBV11-2 to TRBJ2-7; 7 nucleotides align to TRBD1. Germline V gene data show CDR1 as SGHAT and CDR2 as FQNNGV. J lost 8 bases, V lost 5 bases, and 12 bases had no gene match. The CDR3 sequence is 14 residues long. In DNA, the CDR3 is TGTGCCAGCAGCCCGGGACAGAGAAGTCTCAAGCAGTACTTC. This encodes CASSPGQRSLKQYF.

The chain links TRBV7-9 to TRBJ2-7, with 7 bases that match TRBD1. CDR3 size: 16 residues. CDR1 SEHNR and CDR2 FQNEAQ come from the germline V gene (reference sequence). V lost 5 bases to trimming and J lost 5 bases; unmatched junction nucleotides: 15. The CDR3 region has the DNA TGTGCCAGCAGCCGAACACCCGGGACAGCCTCTGACGAGCAGTACTTC. Translation gives CASSRTPGTASDEQYF.

This chain joins TRBV7-9 and TRBJ2-6, with 7 bases aligning to TRBD1. Per the germline V gene, CDR1 is SEHNR and CDR2 is FQNEAQ (reference sequence). Unmatched junction bases numbered 13, after V lost 5 bases and J lost 3 bases. This CDR3 is 18 amino acids long. As DNA, the CDR3 is TGTGCCAGCAGCGCCACCCTACAGGGGAACGGTGGGGCCAACGTCCTGACTTTC. This encodes CASSATLQGNGGANVLTF.

The chain uses TRBV6-1 and TRBJ1-5; D is possibly TRBD1 (6 bases). This CDR3 spans 15 amino acids. Germline CDR1 is MNHNS and CDR2 is SASEGT. Trimming stripped 3 bases from V and 1 base from J, with 10 bases between. CDR3: CASSEGAVSNQPQHF. The CDR3 region has the DNA TGTGCCAGCAGTGAGGGGGCAGTCAGCAATCAGCCCCAGCATTTT.

The chain links TRBV7-2 to TRBJ1-2, with D unclear. The CDR3 is 13 residues long. CDR1 is SGHTA, CDR2 FQGNSA, per germline. Deletions cut 4 bases from V and 0 bases from J, with 6 bases between. This CDR3 reads CASSYATNYGYTF. Here the CDR3 DNA reads TGTGCCAGCAGCTACGCGACTAACTATGGCTACACCTTC.

DNA of the CDR3: TGCGCCAGCGGCCTGTTGGACGCGGGCCGCTACAATGAGCAGTTCTTC. This gives the protein CASGLLDAGRYNEQFF. The rearrangement joins TRBV5-1 to TRBJ2-1, with a possible D match to TRBD2 (5 bases). V dropped 7 bases and J dropped 3 bases, with 20 bases sitting between them. Germline loops: CDR1 SGHRS, CDR2 YFSETQ. The CDR3 runs to 16 residues.

The V call is TRBV5-1, the J call TRBJ1-1, with TRBD1 as a possible D gene (6 bases). Germline CDR1 SGHRS, CDR2 YFSETQ. The ends were cut back, 6 bases at V and 2 bases at J, with 11 bases in the middle. This CDR3 is 13 amino acids long. This CDR3 is CASMPDRNTEAFF. The CDR3 DNA follows: TGCGCCAGCATGCCGGACAGAAACACTGAAGCTTTCTTT.

V and J are TRBV7-3 and TRBJ1-2; weak D call: TRBD1 (6 bases). Trimming removed 5 bases from V and 3 bases from J, with 13 bases in between. Germline lookup yields CDR1 SGHTA and CDR2 FQGTGA. The CDR3 length is 14 residues. The CDR3 DNA reads as TGTGCCAGCAGCCCCCCGGGACAAGACTATGGCTACACCTTC. It is translated as CASSPPGQDYGYTF.

The chain carries TRBV19 and TRBJ2-5; 7 nucleotides line up with TRBD2. Germline CDR1 and CDR2: LNHDA and SQIVND (reference sequence). CDR3 length: 17 amino acids. Unmatched junction bases numbered 22, after V lost 10 bases and J lost 5 bases. The CDR3 DNA reads TGTGCCACCTCACCCCTCCCCCGGACTAGTGACGTGGAGACCCAGTACTTC. Translated: CATSPLPRTSDVETQYF.

The J gene is TRBJ1-1, the V gene TRBV11-3, with D unresolved. V was pared by 5 bases and J by 7 bases, with 8 bases between. CDR3 size: 11 residues. The germline V gene encodes CDR1 SGHNT and CDR2 YENEEA. CDR3 DNA sequence: TGTGCCAGCAGCCCCGGCGGTGAAGCTTTCTTT. Translated: CASSPGGEAFF.

The chain recombines TRBV5-4 with TRBJ1-2; 8 positions match TRBD1. CDR1 and CDR2 from the germline V gene are SGHNT and YYREEE (reference sequence). The CDR3 contains 15 residues. V dropped 3 bases and J dropped 4; count of bases not matched to a gene: 8. CDR3 amino acids: CASSSLDRAGYGYTF. CDR3 DNA: TGTGCCAGCAGCTCCCTGGACAGGGCTGGCTATGGCTACACCTTC.